This TCR beta chain was found in a study of blood T cell repertoires in COVID-19. Turning to the study itself: Spain, Italy and the United States supplied samples that represented acute and convalescent COVID-19. T cells, B-cell-depleted T cells, or PBMCs provided the cDNA or gDNA that served as material.

Patients from Seattle were sampled longitudinally, starting during active infection. Germline V lookup: CDR1 ENHRY, CDR2 SYGVKD. The V and J ends lost 11 bases and 4 bases respectively, with 17 bases between them. The CDR3 is made up of 13 amino acids. This table comes from immunoSEQ multiplex PCR, and its TCRdb copy is limited to in-frame clones, with some not included. The sample has 250,000 to 400,000 clones; around 88% are singletons. The receptor was derived from a woman in her twenties or thirties with COVID-19, enrolled during active disease. The chain recombines TRBV10-3 with TRBJ1-2; D not certain. The specimen was peripheral blood. The DNA for the CDR3 is TGTGCCGCAAAGGAGACGGCGATCTATGGCTACACCTTC. Translating it yields CAAKETAIYGYTF.